This TCR beta chain originates from a study of PD-1 blockade in classical Hodgkin lymphoma. General observations from the study: CD4+ but not CD8+ TCR diversity rose significantly by C4D1. Reported baseline diversity: healthy donors highest, relapsed/refractory patients lowest.

The V end was cut by 1 base, the J end by 7 bases, with 14 bases between. Germline V gene sequence: CDR1 SGHDN, CDR2 FVKESK. The CDR3 sequence is 14 residues long. Time point meaning: cycle 4 day 1 (C4D1), after 5 to 7 weeks of nivolumab. All patients relapsed after autologous stem cell transplantation, and brentuximab vedotin exposure varied. Produced via immunoSEQ multiplex PCR; TCRdb's table is partial and in-frame only. The sample has 15,000 to 20,000 clones, 80% to 90% seen once; the top ten hold less than 15%. This clone was picked up a small number of times. Antigen: not known. This receptor was identified in a human donor with classical Hodgkin lymphoma. The V call is TRBV14, the J call TRBJ2-7, with D perhaps assigned TRBD1 or TRBD2 (5 bases each). The sample consisted of peripheral blood mononuclear cells (PBMCs), taken before the fourth cycle of nivolumab. CDR3 coding DNA: TGTGCCAGCAGCCAAGTATACGGGGCGGGTGAGCAGTACTTC. Translated: CASSQVYGAGEQYF.